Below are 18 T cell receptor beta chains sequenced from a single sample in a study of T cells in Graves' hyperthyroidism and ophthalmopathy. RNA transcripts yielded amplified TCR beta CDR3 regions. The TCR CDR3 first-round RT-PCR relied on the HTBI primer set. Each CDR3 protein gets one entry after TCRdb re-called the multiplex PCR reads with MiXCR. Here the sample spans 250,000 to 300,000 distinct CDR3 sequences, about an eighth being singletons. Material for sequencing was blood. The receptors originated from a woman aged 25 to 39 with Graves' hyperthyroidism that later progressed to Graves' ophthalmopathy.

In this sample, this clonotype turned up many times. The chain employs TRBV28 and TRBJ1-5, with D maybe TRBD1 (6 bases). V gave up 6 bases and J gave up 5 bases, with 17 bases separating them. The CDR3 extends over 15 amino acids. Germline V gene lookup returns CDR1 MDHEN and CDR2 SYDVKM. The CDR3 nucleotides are TGTGCCAGCAGAAAAAATTCACAGGGTTATCAGCCCCAGCATTTT. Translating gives CASRKNSQGYQPQHF.

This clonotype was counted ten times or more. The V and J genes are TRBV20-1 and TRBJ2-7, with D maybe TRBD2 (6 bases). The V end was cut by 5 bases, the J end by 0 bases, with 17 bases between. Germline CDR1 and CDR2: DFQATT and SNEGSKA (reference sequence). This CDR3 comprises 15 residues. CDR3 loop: CSAYPGSGGSYEQYF. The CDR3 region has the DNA TGCAGTGCTTACCCAGGTAGCGGCGGCTCCTACGAGCAGTACTTC.

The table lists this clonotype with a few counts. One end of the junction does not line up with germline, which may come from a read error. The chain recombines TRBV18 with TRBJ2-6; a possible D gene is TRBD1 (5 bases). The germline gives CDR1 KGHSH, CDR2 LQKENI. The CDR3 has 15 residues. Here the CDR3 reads CANSPGLLGANVLTF. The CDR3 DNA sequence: TGTGCCAACTCACCAGGGCTCCTTGGGGCCAACGTCCTGACTTTC.

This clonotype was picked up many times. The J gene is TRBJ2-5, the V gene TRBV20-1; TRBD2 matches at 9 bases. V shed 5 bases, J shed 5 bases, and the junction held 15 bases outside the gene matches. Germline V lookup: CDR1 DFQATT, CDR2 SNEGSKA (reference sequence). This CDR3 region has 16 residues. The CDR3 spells CSAGRPGREGVETQYF. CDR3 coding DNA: TGCAGTGCTGGTCGCCCGGGGCGGGAGGGCGTCGAGACCCAGTACTTC.

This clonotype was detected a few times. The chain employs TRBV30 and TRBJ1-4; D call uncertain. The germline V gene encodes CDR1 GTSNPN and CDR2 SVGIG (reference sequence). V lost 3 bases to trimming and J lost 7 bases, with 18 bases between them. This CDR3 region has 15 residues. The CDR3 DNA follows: TGTGCCTGGAGCGCTAAGGGAGGGTGGAGTGAAAAACTGTTTTTT. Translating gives CAWSAKGGWSEKLFF. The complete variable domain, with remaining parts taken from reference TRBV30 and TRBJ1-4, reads SQTIHQWPATLVQPVGSPLSLECTVEGTSNPNLYWYRQAAGRGLQLLFYSVGIGQISSEVPQNLSASRPQDRQFILSSKKLLLSDSGFYLCAWSAKGGWSEKLFFGSGTQLSVL.

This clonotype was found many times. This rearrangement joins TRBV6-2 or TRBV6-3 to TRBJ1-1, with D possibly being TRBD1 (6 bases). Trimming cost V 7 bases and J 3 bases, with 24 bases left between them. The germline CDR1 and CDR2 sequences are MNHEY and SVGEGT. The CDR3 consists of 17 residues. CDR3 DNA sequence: TGTGCCAGCATCCCGTGGGGACACCAGGATGGTTACACTGAAGCTTTCTTT. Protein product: CASIPWGHQDGYTEAFF.

In DNA form, the CDR3 reads TGTGCCACCAGCAGAGGATATCTTTCCGGACGAGTGGATGGCTACACCTTC. It encodes CATSRGYLSGRVDGYTF. The chain couples TRBV15 to TRBJ1-2; unclear D gene. Germline values: CDR1 LNHNV, CDR2 YYDKDF (reference sequence). V dropped 1 base and J dropped 6 bases, with 21 bases sitting between them. The CDR3 consists of 17 residues.

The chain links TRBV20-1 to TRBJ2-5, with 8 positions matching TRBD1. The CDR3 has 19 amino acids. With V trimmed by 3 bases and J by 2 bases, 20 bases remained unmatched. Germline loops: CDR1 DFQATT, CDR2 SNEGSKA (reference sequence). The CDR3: CSASSASSPGGQPQETQYF. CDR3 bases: TGCAGTGCTAGTAGTGCCAGCAGCCCAGGGGGCCAGCCTCAAGAGACCCAGTACTTC.

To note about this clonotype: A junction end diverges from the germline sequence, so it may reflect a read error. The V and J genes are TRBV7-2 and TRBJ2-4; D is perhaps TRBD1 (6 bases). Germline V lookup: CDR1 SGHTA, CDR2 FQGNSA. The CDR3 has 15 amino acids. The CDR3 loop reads CASSLDNQGMDIQYF. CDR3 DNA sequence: TGTGCCAGCAGTTTAGACAATCAGGGGATGGACATTCAGTACTTC.

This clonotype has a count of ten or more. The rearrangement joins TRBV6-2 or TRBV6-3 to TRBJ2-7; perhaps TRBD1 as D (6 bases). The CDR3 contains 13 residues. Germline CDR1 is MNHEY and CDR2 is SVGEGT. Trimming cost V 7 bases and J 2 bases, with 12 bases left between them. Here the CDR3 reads CASKGRGPYEQYF. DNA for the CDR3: TGTGCCAGCAAGGGCAGGGGTCCCTACGAGCAGTACTTC.

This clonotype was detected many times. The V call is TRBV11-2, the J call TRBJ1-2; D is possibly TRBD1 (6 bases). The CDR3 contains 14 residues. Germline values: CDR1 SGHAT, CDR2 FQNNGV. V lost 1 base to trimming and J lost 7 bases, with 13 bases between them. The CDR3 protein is CASSLATGAGGYTF. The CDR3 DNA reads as TGTGCCAGCAGCTTAGCGACGGGGGCGGGTGGCTACACCTTC.

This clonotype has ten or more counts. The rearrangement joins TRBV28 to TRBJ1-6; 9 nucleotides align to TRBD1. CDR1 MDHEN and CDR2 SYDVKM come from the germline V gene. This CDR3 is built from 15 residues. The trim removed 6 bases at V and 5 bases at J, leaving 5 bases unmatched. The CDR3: CASRTGTGNNSPLHF. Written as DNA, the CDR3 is TGTGCCAGCAGAACCGGGACAGGGAATAATTCACCCCTCCACTTT.

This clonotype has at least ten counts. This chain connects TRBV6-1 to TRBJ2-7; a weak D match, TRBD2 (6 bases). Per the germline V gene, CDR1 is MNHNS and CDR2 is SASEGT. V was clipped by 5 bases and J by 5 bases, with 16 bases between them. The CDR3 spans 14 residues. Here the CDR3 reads CASSLYFGGNEQYF. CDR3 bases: TGTGCCAGCAGTTTATACTTCGGGGGAAACGAGCAGTACTTC.

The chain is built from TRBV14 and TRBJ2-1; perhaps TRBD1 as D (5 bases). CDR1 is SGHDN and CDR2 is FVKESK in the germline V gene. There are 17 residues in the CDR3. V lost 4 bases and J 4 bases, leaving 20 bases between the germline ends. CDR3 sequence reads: CASSPQDTQFSYNEQFF. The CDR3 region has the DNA TGTGCCAGCAGCCCCCAGGACACCCAATTTTCTTACAATGAGCAGTTCTTC.

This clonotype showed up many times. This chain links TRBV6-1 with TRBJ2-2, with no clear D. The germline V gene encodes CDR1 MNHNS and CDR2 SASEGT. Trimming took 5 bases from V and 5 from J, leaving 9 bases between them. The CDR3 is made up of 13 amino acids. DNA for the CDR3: TGTGCCAGCAGTTTCGGACCTACCGGGGAGCTGTTTTTT. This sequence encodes CASSFGPTGELFF.

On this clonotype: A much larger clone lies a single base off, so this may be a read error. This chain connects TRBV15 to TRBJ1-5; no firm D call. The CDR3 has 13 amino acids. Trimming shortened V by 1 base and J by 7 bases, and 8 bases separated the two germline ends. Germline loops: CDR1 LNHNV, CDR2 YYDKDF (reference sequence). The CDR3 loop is CATSRVVRQPQHF. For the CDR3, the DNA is TGTGCCACCAGCAGAGTAGTTAGACAGCCCCAGCATTTT. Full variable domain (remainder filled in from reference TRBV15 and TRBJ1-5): DAMVIQNPRYQVTQFGKPVTLSCSQTLNHNVMYWYQQKSSQAPKLLFHYYDKDFNNEADTPDNFQSRRPNTSFCFLDIRSPGLGDTAMYLCATSRVVRQPQHFGDGTRLSIL.

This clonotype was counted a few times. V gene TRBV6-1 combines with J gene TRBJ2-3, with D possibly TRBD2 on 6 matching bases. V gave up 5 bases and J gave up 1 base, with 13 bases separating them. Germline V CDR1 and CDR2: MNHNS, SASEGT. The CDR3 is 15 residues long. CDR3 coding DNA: TGTGCCAGCAGTTCACCCCAGCGGGGCACAGATACGCAGTATTTT. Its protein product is CASSSPQRGTDTQYF.

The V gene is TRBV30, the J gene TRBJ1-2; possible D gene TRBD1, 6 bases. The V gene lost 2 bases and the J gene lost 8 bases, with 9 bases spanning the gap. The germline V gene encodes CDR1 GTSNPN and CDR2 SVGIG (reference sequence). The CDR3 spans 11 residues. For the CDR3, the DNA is TGTGCCTGGAGTCCGGGGGCAGGCTACACCTTC. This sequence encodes CAWSPGAGYTF.